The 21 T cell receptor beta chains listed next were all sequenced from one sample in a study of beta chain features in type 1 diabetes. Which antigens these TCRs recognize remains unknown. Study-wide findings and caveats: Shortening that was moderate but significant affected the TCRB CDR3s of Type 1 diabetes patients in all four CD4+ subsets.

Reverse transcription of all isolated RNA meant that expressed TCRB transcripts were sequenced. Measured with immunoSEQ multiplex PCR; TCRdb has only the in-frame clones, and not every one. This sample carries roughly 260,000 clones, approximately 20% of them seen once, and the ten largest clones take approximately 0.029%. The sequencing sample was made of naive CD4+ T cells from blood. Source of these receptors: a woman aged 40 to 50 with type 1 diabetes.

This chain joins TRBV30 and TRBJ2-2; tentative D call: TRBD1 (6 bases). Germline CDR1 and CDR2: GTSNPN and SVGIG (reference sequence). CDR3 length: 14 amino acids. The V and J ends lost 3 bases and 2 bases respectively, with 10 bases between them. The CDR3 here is CAWRTGTNTGELFF. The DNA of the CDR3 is TGTGCCTGGAGAACCGGGACAAACACCGGGGAGCTGTTTTTT.

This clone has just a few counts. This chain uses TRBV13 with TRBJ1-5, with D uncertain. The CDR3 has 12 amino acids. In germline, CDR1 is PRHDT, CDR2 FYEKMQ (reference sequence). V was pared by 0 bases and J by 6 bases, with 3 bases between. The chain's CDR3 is CASSLGSQPQHF. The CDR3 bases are TGTGCCAGCAGCTTAGGGAGTCAGCCCCAGCATTTT.

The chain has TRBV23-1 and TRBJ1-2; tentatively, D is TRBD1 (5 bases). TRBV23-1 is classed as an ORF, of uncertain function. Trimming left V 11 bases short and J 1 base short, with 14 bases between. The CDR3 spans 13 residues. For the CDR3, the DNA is TGCGCCCCATGGGGCAGCTTTAACTATGGCTACACCTTC. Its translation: CAPWGSFNYGYTF.

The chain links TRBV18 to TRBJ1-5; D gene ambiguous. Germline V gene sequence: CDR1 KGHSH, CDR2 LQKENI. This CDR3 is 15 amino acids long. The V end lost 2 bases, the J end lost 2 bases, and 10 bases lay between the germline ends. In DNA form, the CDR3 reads TGTGCCAGCTCACCAGGAGAGAACCGCAATCAGCCCCAGCATTTT. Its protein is CASSPGENRNQPQHF. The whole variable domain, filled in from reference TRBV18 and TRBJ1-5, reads NAGVMQNPRHLVRRRGQEARLRCSPMKGHSHVYWYRQLPEEGLKFMVYLQKENIIDESGMPKERFSAEFPKEGPSILRIQQVVRGDSAAYFCASSPGENRNQPQHFGDGTRLSIL.

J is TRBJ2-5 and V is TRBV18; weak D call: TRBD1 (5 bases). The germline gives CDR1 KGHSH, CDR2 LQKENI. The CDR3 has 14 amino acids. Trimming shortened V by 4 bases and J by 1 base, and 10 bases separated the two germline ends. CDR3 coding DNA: TGTGCCAGCTCACAATCGGACACCCAAGAGACCCAGTACTTC. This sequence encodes CASSQSDTQETQYF.

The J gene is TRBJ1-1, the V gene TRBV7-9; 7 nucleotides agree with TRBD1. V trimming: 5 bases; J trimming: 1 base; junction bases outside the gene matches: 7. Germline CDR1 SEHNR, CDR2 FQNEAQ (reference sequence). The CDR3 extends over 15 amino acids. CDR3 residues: CASSRFRQGNTEAFF. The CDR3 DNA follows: TGTGCCAGCAGCCGCTTTCGACAGGGGAACACTGAAGCTTTCTTT.

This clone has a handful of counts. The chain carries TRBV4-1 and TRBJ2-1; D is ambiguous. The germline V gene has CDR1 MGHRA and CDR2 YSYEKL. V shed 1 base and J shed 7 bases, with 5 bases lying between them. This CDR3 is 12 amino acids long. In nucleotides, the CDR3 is TGCGCCAGCAGCCAAGCACGGAATGAGCAGTTCTTC. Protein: CASSQARNEQFF.

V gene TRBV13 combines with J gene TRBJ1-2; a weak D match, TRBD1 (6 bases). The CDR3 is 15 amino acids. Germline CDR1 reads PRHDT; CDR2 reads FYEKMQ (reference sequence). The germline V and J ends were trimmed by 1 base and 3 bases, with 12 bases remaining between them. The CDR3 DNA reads TGTGCCAGCAGCTTAGCCCCGGGACACGACTATGGCTACACCTTC. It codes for CASSLAPGHDYGYTF.

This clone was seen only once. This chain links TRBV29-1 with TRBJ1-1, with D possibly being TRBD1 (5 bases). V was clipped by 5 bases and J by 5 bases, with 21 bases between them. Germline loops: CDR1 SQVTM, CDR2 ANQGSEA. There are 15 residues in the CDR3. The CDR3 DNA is TGCAGCGTTACCGGGGGTCCCCGACGACGAACTGAAGCTTTCTTT. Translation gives CSVTGGPRRRTEAFF. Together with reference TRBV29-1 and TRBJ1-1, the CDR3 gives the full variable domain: SAVISQKPSRDICQRGTSLTIQCQVDSQVTMMFWYRQQPGQSLTLIATANQGSEATYESGFVIDKFPISRPNLTFSTLTVSNMSPEDSSIYLCSVTGGPRRRTEAFFGQGTRLTVV.

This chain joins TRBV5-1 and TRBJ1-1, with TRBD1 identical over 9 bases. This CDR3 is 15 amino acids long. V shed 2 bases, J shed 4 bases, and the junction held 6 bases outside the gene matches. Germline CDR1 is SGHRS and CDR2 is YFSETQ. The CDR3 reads CASSFDRGWATEAFF. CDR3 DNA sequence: TGCGCCAGCAGCTTCGACAGGGGGTGGGCCACTGAAGCTTTCTTT.

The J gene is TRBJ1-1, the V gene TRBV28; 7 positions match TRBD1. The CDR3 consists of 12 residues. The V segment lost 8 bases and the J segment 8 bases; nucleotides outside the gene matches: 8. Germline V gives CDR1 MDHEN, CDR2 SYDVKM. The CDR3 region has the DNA TGTGCCAGCGCCCTTGGACAGGCGGAAGCTTTCTTT. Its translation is CASALGQAEAFF. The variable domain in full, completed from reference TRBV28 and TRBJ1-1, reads DVKVTQSSRYLVKRTGEKVFLECVQDMDHENMFWYRQDPGLGLRLIYFSYDVKMKEKGDIPEGYSVSREKKERFSLILESASTNQTSMYLCASALGQAEAFFGQGTRLTVV.

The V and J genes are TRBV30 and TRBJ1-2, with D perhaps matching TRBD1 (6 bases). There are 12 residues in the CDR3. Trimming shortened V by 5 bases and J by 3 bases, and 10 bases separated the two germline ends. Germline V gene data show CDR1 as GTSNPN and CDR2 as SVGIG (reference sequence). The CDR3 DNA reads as TGTGCCTGGCTTCAGGGGCACTATGGCTACACCTTC. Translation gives CAWLQGHYGYTF.

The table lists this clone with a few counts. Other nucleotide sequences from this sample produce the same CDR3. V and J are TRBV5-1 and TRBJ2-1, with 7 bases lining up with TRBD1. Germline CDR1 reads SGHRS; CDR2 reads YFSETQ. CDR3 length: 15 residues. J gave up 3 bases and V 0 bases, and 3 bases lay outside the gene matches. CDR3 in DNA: TGCGCCAGCAGCTTGGGCGACAGGGACTACAATGAGCAGTTCTTC. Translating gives CASSLGDRDYNEQFF.

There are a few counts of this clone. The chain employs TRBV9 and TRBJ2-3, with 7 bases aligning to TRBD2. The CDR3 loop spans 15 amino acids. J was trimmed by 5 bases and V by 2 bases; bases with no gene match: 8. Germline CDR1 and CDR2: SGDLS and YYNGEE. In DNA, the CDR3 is TGTGCCAGCAGCGTCGGCGGGGGATATGAAGATACGCAGTATTTT. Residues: CASSVGGGYEDTQYF.

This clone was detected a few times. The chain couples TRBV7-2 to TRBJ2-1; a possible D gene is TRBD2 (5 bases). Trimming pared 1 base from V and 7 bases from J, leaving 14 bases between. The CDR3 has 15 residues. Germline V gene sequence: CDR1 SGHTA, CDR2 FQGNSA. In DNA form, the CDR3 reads TGTGCCAGCAGCTTAGGAGGGCACGGGTGGAATGAGCAGTTCTTC. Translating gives CASSLGGHGWNEQFF.

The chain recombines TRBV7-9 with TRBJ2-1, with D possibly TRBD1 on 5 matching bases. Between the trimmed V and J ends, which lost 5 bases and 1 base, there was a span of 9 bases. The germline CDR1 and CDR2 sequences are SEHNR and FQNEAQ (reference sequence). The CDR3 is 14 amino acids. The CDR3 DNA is TGTGCCAGCAGCCCCAGGGTTTCCTACAATGAGCAGTTCTTC. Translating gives CASSPRVSYNEQFF.

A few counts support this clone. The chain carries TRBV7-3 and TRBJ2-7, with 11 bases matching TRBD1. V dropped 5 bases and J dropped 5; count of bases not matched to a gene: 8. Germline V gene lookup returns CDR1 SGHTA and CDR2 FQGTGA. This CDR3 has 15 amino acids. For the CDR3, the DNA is TGTGCCAGCAGCAGAGGACAGGGGGCGAGGAACGAGCAGTACTTC. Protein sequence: CASSRGQGARNEQYF.

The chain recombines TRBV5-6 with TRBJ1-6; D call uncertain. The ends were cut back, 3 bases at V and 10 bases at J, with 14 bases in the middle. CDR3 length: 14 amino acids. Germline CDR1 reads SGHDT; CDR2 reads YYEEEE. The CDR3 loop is CASSSRWSGSPLHF. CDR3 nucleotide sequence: TGTGCCAGCAGCTCGCGGTGGAGTGGGTCACCCCTCCACTTT.

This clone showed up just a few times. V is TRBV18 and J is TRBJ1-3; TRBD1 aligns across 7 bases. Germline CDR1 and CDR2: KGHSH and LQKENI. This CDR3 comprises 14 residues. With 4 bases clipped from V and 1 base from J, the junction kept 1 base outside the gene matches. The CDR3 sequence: CASSQGASGNTIYF. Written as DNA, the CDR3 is TGTGCCAGCTCACAGGGGGCTTCTGGAAACACCATATATTTT.

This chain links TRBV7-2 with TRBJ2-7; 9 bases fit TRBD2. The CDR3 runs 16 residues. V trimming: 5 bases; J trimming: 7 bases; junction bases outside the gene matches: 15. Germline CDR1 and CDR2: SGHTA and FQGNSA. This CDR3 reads CASSQGGAGGPLEQYF. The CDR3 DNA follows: TGTGCCAGCAGCCAAGGTGGTGCGGGAGGGCCGCTAGAGCAGTACTTC.

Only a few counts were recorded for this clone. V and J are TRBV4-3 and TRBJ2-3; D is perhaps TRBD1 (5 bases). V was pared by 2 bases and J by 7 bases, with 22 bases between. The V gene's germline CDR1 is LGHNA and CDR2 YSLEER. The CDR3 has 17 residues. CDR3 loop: CASSQTPLGQGSNTQYF. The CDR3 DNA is TGCGCCAGCAGCCAAACACCTCTCGGGCAGGGATCGAATACGCAGTATTTT.